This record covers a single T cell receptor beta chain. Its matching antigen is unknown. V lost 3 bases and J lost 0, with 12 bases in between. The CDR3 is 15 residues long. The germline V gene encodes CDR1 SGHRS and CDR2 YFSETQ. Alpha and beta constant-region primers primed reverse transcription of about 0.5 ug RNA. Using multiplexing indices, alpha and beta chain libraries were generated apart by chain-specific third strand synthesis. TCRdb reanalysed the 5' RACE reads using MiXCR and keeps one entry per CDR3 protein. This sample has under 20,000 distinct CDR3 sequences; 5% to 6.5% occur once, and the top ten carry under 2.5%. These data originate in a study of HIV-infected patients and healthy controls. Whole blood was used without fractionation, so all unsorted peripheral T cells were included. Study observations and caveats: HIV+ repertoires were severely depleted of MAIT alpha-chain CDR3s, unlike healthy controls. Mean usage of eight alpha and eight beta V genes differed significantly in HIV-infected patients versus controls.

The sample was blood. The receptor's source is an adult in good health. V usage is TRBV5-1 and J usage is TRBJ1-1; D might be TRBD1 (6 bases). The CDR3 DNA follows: TGCGCCAGCAGCTCCCTGGACAGCATGAACACTGAAGCTTTCTTT. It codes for CASSSLDSMNTEAFF.